The rows below give T cell receptor beta chains drawn from one sample of a study of cytomegalovirus exposure and HLA in healthy donors. The table came from immunoSEQ multiplex PCR; TCRdb's copy has only in-frame clones and leaves some out. The record lists approximately 120,000 clones, of which the ten most abundant hold 2.2%. Sequenced: PBMCs. Source of these receptors: a man between 40 and 49 years old in good health and CMV-seronegative. Each CDR3 is given with its conserved first and last residue. D genes are given only for firm matches.

j_gene,d_gene,v_gene,CDR3aa,CDR3nt
TRBJ2-1,TRBD2,TRBV11-2,CASSSGTSGRNEQFF,TGTGCCAGCAGCTCCGGGACTAGCGGGAGGAATGAGCAGTTCTTC
TRBJ2-5,-,TRBV7-2,CASSLDSGNGETQYF,TGTGCCAGCAGCTTGGACAGCGGGAATGGGGAGACCCAGTACTTC
TRBJ2-7,TRBD2,TRBV30,CAWGTTGTSGHPSYEQYF,TGTGCCTGGGGTACGACCGGGACTAGCGGGCACCCCTCCTACGAGCAGTACTTC
TRBJ1-1,-,TRBV5-4,CASSPTSGGKVSEAFF,TGTGCCAGCAGCCCGACTTCGGGGGGGAAGGTTAGTGAAGCTTTCTTT
TRBJ2-4,TRBD2,TRBV7-9,CASSDGTSGGFGLNIQYF,TGTGCCAGCAGCGACGGGACTAGCGGGGGGTTTGGGTTAAACATTCAGTACTTC
TRBJ2-7,-,TRBV5-1,CASSTTGMGSYEQYF,TGCGCCAGCAGCACAACAGGGATGGGGTCCTACGAGCAGTACTTC
TRBJ1-2,TRBD1,TRBV7-6,CASSPGNRGGYTF,TGTGCCAGCAGCCCCGGAAACAGGGGTGGCTACACCTTC
TRBJ1-1,-,TRBV6-1,CASSGRGTVNTEAFF,TGTGCCAGCAGTGGACGGGGGACCGTGAACACTGAAGCTTTCTTT
TRBJ1-5,-,TRBV6-1,CASIPDRWGQPQHF,TGTGCCAGCATACCAGACAGGTGGGGACAGCCCCAGCATTTT
TRBJ1-1,TRBD1,TRBV7-9,CASSDLRDRMNTEAFF,TGTGCCAGCAGCGACCTCAGGGACAGGATGAACACTGAAGCTTTCTTT
TRBJ2-4,-,TRBV7-2,CASSLAGPFVKNIQYF,TGTGCCAGCAGCTTGGCGGGTCCCTTTGTCAAAAACATTCAGTACTTC
TRBJ2-7,-,TRBV4-1,CASSPLGGIPTYEQYF,TGCGCCAGCAGCCCGTTGGGCGGGATCCCGACCTACGAGCAGTACTTC
TRBJ2-7,TRBD1,TRBV5-1,CASSLQGGIYEQYF,TGCGCCAGCAGCTTACAGGGGGGAATCTACGAGCAGTACTTC
TRBJ2-2,TRBD1,TRBV11-3,CASSARDRGDFGELFF,TGTGCCAGCAGCGCCCGGGACAGGGGCGACTTCGGGGAGCTGTTTTTT
TRBJ1-2,TRBD1,TRBV5-1,CASSPGTGGSDGYTF,TGCGCCAGCAGCCCAGGGACAGGGGGCAGCGATGGCTACACCTTC
TRBJ1-5,-,TRBV4-3,CASSQDSSGWQPQHF,TGCGCCAGCAGCCAAGATTCCAGCGGATGGCAGCCCCAGCATTTT
TRBJ2-1,TRBD2,TRBV7-3,CASSLVTSGIGSYNEQFF,TGTGCCAGCAGCTTAGTGACTAGCGGGATCGGGTCCTACAATGAGCAGTTCTTC
TRBJ1-5,-,TRBV10-1,CASSDGIQPQHF,TGCGCCAGCAGTGACGGGATCCAGCCCCAGCATTTT
TRBJ1-3,-,TRBV29-1,CSVELSGSGNTIYF,TGCAGCGTTGAACTAAGTGGCTCTGGAAACACCATATATTTT
TRBJ2-7,TRBD1,TRBV6-6,CASSPRQGAAYEQYF,TGTGCCAGCAGTCCAAGACAGGGGGCAGCCTACGAGCAGTACTTC
TRBJ2-2,TRBD1,TRBV30,CAWSVLEGQGRAGELFF,TGTGCCTGGAGTGTATTAGAAGGACAGGGGCGAGCCGGGGAGCTGTTTTTT
TRBJ2-7,-,TRBV6-5,CASSSPRGLYEQYF,TGTGCCAGCAGTTCCCCCCGGGGGTTATACGAGCAGTACTTC
TRBJ2-3,TRBD1,TRBV7-2,CASSSGTGGGTDTQYF,TGTGCCAGCAGCTCCGGGACAGGGGGGGGGACAGATACGCAGTATTTT